The 9 T cell receptor beta chains given below trace back to one sample, sequenced in a study of CD8 T cells in Susac syndrome. When the RNA was reverse transcribed, random hexamers were used with an input of roughly 0.5 to 1 ug. MiXCR, applied by TCRdb to the immunoSEQ multiplex PCR reads, yields one record per CDR3 protein. The sample shows some 130,000 distinct CDR3 sequences, around 94% of them seen only once. Specimen: CD4+ T cells from PBMCs. The receptors come from a human donor with multiple sclerosis.

The V call is TRBV5-5, the J call TRBJ2-2; D not resolved. Germline CDR1 SGHKS, CDR2 YYEKEE (reference sequence). This CDR3 is built from 12 residues. Trimming took off 5 bases at V and 2 bases at J, with 4 bases between the two ends. CDR3 nucleotide sequence: TGTGCCAGCAGACCAAACACCGGGGAGCTGTTTTTT. Its protein is CASRPNTGELFF.

The rearrangement joins TRBV4-3 to TRBJ1-2; maybe TRBD1 (5 bases). Deletions cut 5 bases from V and 7 bases from J, with 11 bases between. CDR1 is LGHNA and CDR2 is YSLEER in the germline V gene. CDR3 length: 12 residues. CDR3 DNA: TGCGCCAGCAGCTACGGACACGGTGGCTACACCTTC. Protein sequence: CASSYGHGGYTF.

This clonotype was found once. V usage is TRBV19 and J usage is TRBJ2-7; 7 bases agree with TRBD1. With 10 bases clipped from V and 3 bases from J, the junction kept 9 bases outside the gene matches. This CDR3 region has 13 residues. Germline V lookup: CDR1 LNHDA, CDR2 SQIVND (reference sequence). CDR3 sequence (DNA): TGTGCCACTCGGGACAGCCCTAGCTACGAGCAGTACTTC. It translates to CATRDSPSYEQYF.

The chain has TRBV5-1 and TRBJ1-3; D ambiguous. Germline CDR1 and CDR2: SGHRS and YFSETQ. Trimming stripped 0 bases from V and 4 bases from J, with 14 bases between. CDR3 length: 16 residues. Here the CDR3 DNA reads TGCGCCAGCAGCTTGGAAGGCCCTAAAGGGGGAAACACCATATATTTT. As protein: CASSLEGPKGGNTIYF.

V and J are TRBV3-1 and TRBJ2-1; D call uncertain. V gave up 4 bases and J gave up 6 bases, with 13 bases separating them. This CDR3 has 14 amino acids. Germline CDR1 is LGHDT and CDR2 is YNNKEL (reference sequence). The CDR3 coding sequence is TGTGCCAGCAGCCCATCCGTACTCGTCAATGAGCAGTTCTTC. Protein sequence: CASSPSVLVNEQFF.

The gene calls are TRBV28 and TRBJ2-7, with unresolved D. Germline loops: CDR1 MDHEN, CDR2 SYDVKM. This CDR3 contains 14 residues. The ends were cut back, 4 bases at V and 3 bases at J, with 13 bases in the middle. This CDR3 reads CASSSTPMVYEQYF. The CDR3 DNA reads as TGTGCCAGCAGTTCGACTCCCATGGTCTACGAGCAGTACTTC.

The gene calls are TRBV7-9 and TRBJ2-5, with D unclear. Germline CDR1 SEHNR, CDR2 FQNEAQ (reference sequence). The ends were cut back, 5 bases at V and 3 bases at J, with 10 bases in the middle. The CDR3 sequence is 13 residues long. This CDR3 is CASSRSIEETQYF. CDR3 nucleotides: TGTGCCAGCAGCCGTAGCATCGAAGAGACCCAGTACTTC.

The gene calls are TRBV12-3 or TRBV12-4 and TRBJ1-2, with a tentative D call TRBD1 (5 bases). The CDR3 totals 13 residues. The V gene lost 3 bases and the J gene lost 7 bases, with 12 bases spanning the gap. The CDR3 reads CASSLTLGLGYTF. The CDR3 DNA is TGTGCCAGCAGTTTGACCTTGGGGCTTGGCTACACCTTC.

This chain uses TRBV11-2 with TRBJ2-7; D unclear. From germline, CDR1 is SGHAT and CDR2 FQNNGV. The germline V and J ends were trimmed by 4 bases and 7 bases, with 17 bases remaining between them. The CDR3 length is 14 residues. The DNA of the CDR3 is TGTGCCAGCAGCTCCCTGACCGGGCTCCAAGAGCAGTACTTC. Encoded protein: CASSSLTGLQEQYF.